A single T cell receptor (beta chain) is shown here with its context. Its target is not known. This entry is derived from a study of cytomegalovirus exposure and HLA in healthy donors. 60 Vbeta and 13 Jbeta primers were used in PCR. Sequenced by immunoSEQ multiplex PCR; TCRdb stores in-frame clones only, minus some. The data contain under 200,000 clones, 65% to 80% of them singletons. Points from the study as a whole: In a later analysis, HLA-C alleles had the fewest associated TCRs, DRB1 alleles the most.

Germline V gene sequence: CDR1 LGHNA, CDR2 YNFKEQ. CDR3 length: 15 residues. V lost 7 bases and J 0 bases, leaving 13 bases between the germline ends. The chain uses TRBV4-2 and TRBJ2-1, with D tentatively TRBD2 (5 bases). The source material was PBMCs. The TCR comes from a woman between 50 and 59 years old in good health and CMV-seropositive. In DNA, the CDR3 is TGTGCCAGCAAGAAAGCGGAGAGCTCCTACAATGAGCAGTTCTTC. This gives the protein CASKKAESSYNEQFF.